These 4 T cell receptor beta chains were sequenced from one sample in a study of T cell changes during pregnancy in multiple sclerosis. Profiled with immunoSEQ multiplex PCR; TCRdb holds only in-frame clones, not every one. The table lists approximately 40,000 clones, roughly 87% of them singletons. This specimen consisted of CD4+ T cells from peripheral blood mononuclear cells, obtained in the first trimester of pregnancy. The receptors were sampled from a female donor with multiple sclerosis, enrolled in a pregnancy study.

The rearrangement joins TRBV2 to TRBJ2-1; TRBD2 might be the D (5 bases). The CDR3 has 15 residues. From germline, CDR1 is SNHLY and CDR2 FYNNEI. Trimming removed 6 bases from V and 0 bases from J, with 12 bases in between. The CDR3 region is CASSGGLSSYNEQFF. The CDR3 nucleotides read TGTGCCAGCAGCGGCGGGTTAAGCTCCTACAATGAGCAGTTCTTC.

The CDR3 sequence: CASTELTGARYGYTF. The CDR3 DNA follows: TGTGCCAGTACCGAATTGACAGGAGCTCGCTATGGCTACACCTTC. V and J are TRBV19 and TRBJ1-2; D is perhaps TRBD1 (6 bases). Germline values: CDR1 LNHDA, CDR2 SQIVND (reference sequence). The CDR3 covers 15 residues. Trimming stripped 7 bases from V and 4 bases from J, with 19 bases between.

The chain combines TRBV27 with TRBJ1-5, with D tentatively TRBD1 (6 bases). From germline, CDR1 is MNHEY and CDR2 SMNVEV (reference sequence). The germline V and J ends were trimmed by 6 bases and 7 bases, with 19 bases remaining between them. The CDR3 loop spans 15 amino acids. The CDR3 protein is CASSQKGQNRQPQHF. Here the CDR3 DNA reads TGTGCCAGCAGCCAGAAAGGACAGAATAGGCAGCCCCAGCATTTT.

The chain couples TRBV30 to TRBJ1-5; D remains ambiguous. Germline values: CDR1 GTSNPN, CDR2 SVGIG (reference sequence). The CDR3 has 13 amino acids. Trimming removed 3 bases from V and 0 bases from J, with 6 bases in between. DNA for the CDR3: TGTGCCTGGAGGGCTTATAGCAATCAGCCCCAGCATTTT. This translates into CAWRAYSNQPQHF.